This passage covers 27 T cell receptor beta chains from one sample sequenced in a study of T cell clonality in common variable immunodeficiency. Sequencing used immunoSEQ multiplex PCR; TCRdb keeps in-frame clones, though not all of them. The table lists 35,000 or so clones, no singletons, with 0.8% to 1% in the top ten. The sample was peripheral blood mononuclear cells. Receptor source: a person between 18 and 75 years old in good health.

This clone showed up many times. The CDR3 goes on 3 residues after the read ends, and that part is filled in from the germline J gene. J is TRBJ1-1 and V is TRBV7-9; D is perhaps TRBD1 (5 bases). V dropped 4 bases and J dropped 3 bases, with 9 bases sitting between them. The CDR3 sequence is 13 residues long. Germline CDR1 SEHNR, CDR2 FQNEAQ (reference sequence). The DNA read from the CDR3 is TGTGCCAGCAGCTACGGGGGGTACACTGAA. Translating gives CASSYGGYTE. The CDR3 as a whole reads CASSYGGYTEAFF.

This clone was detected ten times or more. From the germline J gene comes the end of the CDR3, since the read stops 3 residues before it. This chain connects TRBV7-8 to TRBJ1-5; D remains ambiguous. Germline assignment: CDR1 SGHVS and CDR2 FQNEAQ. The CDR3 consists of 13 residues. Trimming cost V 7 bases and J 0 bases, with 7 bases left between them. Here the CDR3 reads CASKANSNQPQHF. CDR3 bases read: TGTGCCAGCAAGGCCAATAGCAATCAGCCC.

This clone has at least ten counts. The CDR3 goes on 3 residues after the read ends, and that part is filled in from the germline J gene. The chain recombines TRBV7-2 with TRBJ2-7, with 11 bases matching TRBD2. V shed 4 bases and J 3 bases; nucleotides not matched to a gene: 5. The CDR3 is 15 amino acids. Per the germline V gene, CDR1 is SGHTA and CDR2 is FQGNSA. The sequenced CDR3 bases are TGTGCCAGCAGCTCCTCTAGCGGGGGGATCTACGAG. Its protein product is CASSSSSGGIYE. The entire CDR3 is CASSSSSGGIYEQYF.

This clone has ten or more counts. The read comes to an end 3 residues before the CDR3 does, leaving the germline J gene to fill in the end. The V gene is TRBV7-9, the J gene TRBJ2-1, with TRBD1 identical over 9 bases. The junction had 6 bases not matched to a gene; V was cut back by 6 bases and J by 3 bases. The CDR3 contains 15 residues. The germline V gene has CDR1 SEHNR and CDR2 FQNEAQ (reference sequence). Partial CDR3 DNA: TGTGCCAGCAGGCCCGGGACAGGGTACTACAATGAG. Translating gives CASRPGTGYYNE. The entire CDR3 protein is CASRPGTGYYNEQFF.

This clone was recorded at least ten times. The CDR3 end lies 3 residues beyond the end of the read and is filled in from the germline J gene. This chain connects TRBV20-1 to TRBJ1-1; D uncertain. Germline assignment: CDR1 DFQATT and CDR2 SNEGSKA (reference sequence). Trimming left V 0 bases short and J 4 bases short, with 6 bases between. The CDR3 contains 12 residues. The CDR3 region is CSARDSRTEAFF. The CDR3 bases that were read are TGCAGTGCTAGAGACAGTCGCACTGAA.

This clone was recorded many times. The read finishes 3 residues shy of the CDR3 end, and the germline J gene is used to complete it. The J gene is TRBJ1-2, the V gene TRBV10-3; 7 bases align to TRBD1. The CDR3 is 19 residues long. With V trimmed by 1 base and J by 3 bases, 17 bases remained unmatched. CDR1 is ENHRY and CDR2 is SYGVKD in the germline V gene. CDR3 DNA, as far as it was read: TGTGCCATCAGTGAGTTGGGGGCAGGGGGTTTTGGTCGCGACTATGGC. Protein sequence: CAISELGAGGFGRDYG. The complete CDR3 protein is CAISELGAGGFGRDYGYTF.

In its sample, this clone was seen many times. The CDR3 here is CAWSKGQETQYF. CDR3 bases read: TGTGCCTGGAGTAAAGGCCAAGAGACC. V is TRBV30 and J is TRBJ2-5; D is unclear. The observed sequence ends 3 residues before the CDR3 terminus, with the missing tail filled in from the germline J gene. In germline, CDR1 is GTSNPN, CDR2 SVGIG (reference sequence). CDR3 length: 12 amino acids. V was clipped by 2 bases and J by 1 base, with 5 bases between them.

This clone was counted at least ten times. One end of the junction fails to match germline, which may point to a read error. The CDR3 end falls 3 residues outside the read, so it is completed with the germline J gene. The chain combines TRBV4-2 with TRBJ2-7; 7 bases align to TRBD2. The CDR3 has 16 amino acids. CDR1 is LGHNA, CDR2 YNFKEQ, per germline. CDR3 DNA (partial): TGCGCCAGCAGCCAAGGAAGGGACTATCGCTCCTACGAG. Translating it yields CASSQGRDYRSYE. The CDR3 in its entirety is CASSQGRDYRSYEQYF.

This clone has ten or more counts. With the read ending 3 residues before the CDR3 end, the germline J gene is used to fill in that end. The rearrangement uses TRBV30 and TRBJ1-2; TRBD1 matches 10 bases. Trimming took 5 bases from V and 7 from J; bases not matched to a gene: 7. Germline V gene data show CDR1 as GTSNPN and CDR2 as SVGIG (reference sequence). This CDR3 comprises 13 residues. The CDR3 here is CAWSRGQGFGYTF. The CDR3 DNA, read in part, is TGTGCCTGGTCCCGGGGACAGGGGTTTGGC.

This clone was counted many times. The read halts 3 residues ahead of the CDR3 end, with the missing end drawn from the germline J gene. This rearrangement joins TRBV15 to TRBJ2-5; D may be TRBD1 (6 bases). The length of the CDR3 is 18 residues. Trimming stripped 0 bases from V and 5 bases from J, with 22 bases between. Germline CDR1 LNHNV, CDR2 YYDKDF (reference sequence). CDR3 sequence: CATSRDDIGRGRRETQYF. CDR3 bases read: TGTGCCACCAGCAGAGATGATATTGGCAGGGGTAGGCGGGAGACC.

This clone was recorded many times. The DNA ends 3 residues before the CDR3 does, and the rest of the CDR3 is filled in from the germline J gene. The chain is built from TRBV18 and TRBJ2-5; 8 bases fit TRBD2. The CDR3 loop spans 14 amino acids. The trim removed 3 bases at V and 5 bases at J, leaving 5 bases unmatched. The germline V gene has CDR1 KGHSH and CDR2 LQKENI. The CDR3 sequence: CASSPGTSRETQYF. The sequenced CDR3 bases are TGTGCCAGCTCACCCGGGACTAGTAGGGAGACC.

This clone was seen repeatedly, ten times or more. The CDR3 end falls 3 residues outside the read, so it is completed with the germline J gene. V gene TRBV4-1 combines with J gene TRBJ2-7; 7 bases map to TRBD2. Germline CDR1 MGHRA, CDR2 YSYEKL. This CDR3 has 18 amino acids. J was trimmed by 1 base and V by 0 bases; bases with no gene match: 12. The CDR3 loop is CASSQDLGSGGGSYEQYF. CDR3 DNA, as far as it was read: TGCGCCAGCAGCCAAGATCTGGGGAGTGGGGGGGGTTCCTACGAG.

This clone was counted at least ten times. Read coverage stops 3 residues before the CDR3 terminus; the germline J gene supplies the remainder. The chain couples TRBV5-1 to TRBJ1-1, with a possible D match to TRBD1 (6 bases). This CDR3 has 13 amino acids. Germline CDR1 is SGHRS and CDR2 is YFSETQ. V gave up 4 bases and J gave up 4 bases, with 11 bases separating them. CDR3 DNA, as far as it was read: TGCGCCAGCAGCGGTCAGGGGTTCACTGAA. Translating it yields CASSGQGFTE. The CDR3 in its entirety is CASSGQGFTEAFF.

This clone is categorized as medium-sized. The missing CDR3 end, 3 residues past where the read stops, is filled in from the germline J gene. The rearrangement uses TRBV6-2 or TRBV6-3 and TRBJ2-3; 10 nucleotides align to TRBD1. This CDR3 has 16 residues. V lost 2 bases, J lost 4 bases, and 6 bases stayed unmatched. The germline CDR1 and CDR2 sequences are MNHEY and SVGEGT. The part of the CDR3 DNA that was read is TGTGCCAGCAGTTACCCACCGGGACAGGGGTCAGATACG. This translates into CASSYPPGQGSDT. The whole CDR3 region reads CASSYPPGQGSDTQYF.

This clone was counted many times. Incomplete CDR3 DNA: TGTGCCAGCAGCCTCGGGACTAGCGGGGGGAGAAGCACAGATACG. It codes for CASSLGTSGGRSTDT. The whole CDR3 is CASSLGTSGGRSTDTQYF. This chain links TRBV7-8 with TRBJ2-3; 15 bases match TRBD2. The CDR3 end falls 3 residues outside the read, so it is completed with the germline J gene. Trimming cost V 5 bases and J 0 bases; bases outside gene matches: 6. Germline V gives CDR1 SGHVS, CDR2 FQNEAQ. The CDR3 length is 18 residues. The full variable domain, in which reference TRBV7-8 and TRBJ2-3 provide the parts outside the CDR3, is GAGVSQSPRYKVAKRGQDVALRCDPISGHVSLFWYQQALGQGPEFLTYFQNEAQLDKSGLPSDRFFAERPEGSVSTLKIQRTQQEDSAVYLCASSLGTSGGRSTDTQYFGPGTRLTVL.

This clone was seen many times. One end of the junction is discordant with germline, which a read error may explain. The read terminates 3 residues before the CDR3 end, so the remaining end is supplied by the germline J gene. The chain employs TRBV10-3 and TRBJ1-3; tentative D call: TRBD1 (5 bases). The CDR3 is made up of 14 amino acids. The V gene's germline CDR1 is ENHRY and CDR2 SYGVKD. The CDR3 spells CAIGQGGSGNPIYF. CDR3 bases read: TGTGCCATCGGGCAGGGAGGCTCTGGAAACCCC.

In its sample, this clone was seen many times. Read sequence stops 3 residues before the CDR3 end, and the germline J gene provides the missing end. The chain employs TRBV5-4 and TRBJ1-1; D is unclear. CDR1 and CDR2 (germline): SGHNT, YYREEE (reference sequence). The CDR3 has 14 amino acids. V lost 2 bases, J lost 0 bases, and 8 bases lay in between. The CDR3 bases that were read are TGTGCCAGCAGCTTTTCCAGTCTGAACACTGAA. Protein: CASSFSSLNTE. The full CDR3 protein reads CASSFSSLNTEAFF.

In its sample, this clone was seen many times. The sequenced fragment ends 3 residues before the CDR3 boundary, so the rest is inferred from the germline J gene. J is TRBJ1-2 and V is TRBV11-3, with a weak D call TRBD1 (6 bases). Germline V CDR1 and CDR2: SGHNT, YENEEA. The CDR3 length is 15 residues. CDR3: CASRLGGPDGYGYTF. The part of the CDR3 DNA that was read is TGTGCAAGTCGCCTGGGGGGGCCCGATGGCTATGGC.

At least ten counts were recorded for this clone. The sequence runs out 3 residues before the end of the CDR3; the remainder is reconstructed from the germline J gene. The chain couples TRBV5-1 to TRBJ1-2; unclear D gene. CDR3 length: 12 residues. Looked up from germline, CDR1 is SGHRS and CDR2 is YFSETQ. The CDR3: CASSFSRQSYTF. Incomplete CDR3 DNA: TGCGCCAGCAGCTTCTCCAGGCAAAGT.

This clone has at least ten counts. With the read ending 3 residues before the CDR3 end, the germline J gene is used to fill in that end. The chain recombines TRBV28 with TRBJ1-2; D call uncertain. The CDR3 has 14 residues. Germline assignment: CDR1 MDHEN and CDR2 SYDVKM. Deletions cut 8 bases from V and 4 bases from J, with 17 bases between. The CDR3 DNA, read in part, is TGTGCCAGCGTTTATGGTATTAACGGCTATGGC. Protein sequence: CASVYGINGYG. The entire CDR3 is CASVYGINGYGYTF.

This clone was counted many times. The CDR3 end falls 3 residues outside the read, so it is completed with the germline J gene. The V and J genes are TRBV7-2 and TRBJ2-7, with 9 bases aligning to TRBD2. The CDR3 is made up of 13 amino acids. J was trimmed by 5 bases and V by 2 bases; bases with no gene match: 1. Looked up from germline, CDR1 is SGHTA and CDR2 is FQGNSA. The CDR3 sequence: CASSLLAGHEQYF. The CDR3 DNA, read in part, is TGTGCCAGCAGCTTACTAGCGGGGCACGAG. Using reference TRBV7-2 and TRBJ2-7 for the parts outside the CDR3, the full variable domain is GAGVSQSPSNKVTEKGKDVELRCDPISGHTALYWYRQSLGQGLEFLIYFQGNSAPDKSGLPSDRFSAERTGGSVSTLTIQRTQQEDSAVYLCASSLLAGHEQYFGPGTRLTVT.

This clone was seen at least ten times. The junction does not match germline at one end; this may be a read error. The read finishes 3 residues shy of the CDR3 end, and the germline J gene is used to complete it. The V call is TRBV4-2, the J call TRBJ1-4; D may be TRBD1 (6 bases). CDR1 and CDR2 (germline): LGHNA, YNFKEQ. This CDR3 spans 17 amino acids. Incomplete CDR3 DNA: TGCGCCAGCAGCCAAGATCACAGGGTGGCAACTAATGAAAAA. The encoded protein is CASSQDHRVATNEK. In full, the CDR3 reads CASSQDHRVATNEKLFF.

This clone has ten or more counts. The read falls 3 residues short of the CDR3 end, and the missing part is taken from the germline J gene. This rearrangement joins TRBV10-3 to TRBJ2-1, with 11 bases fitting TRBD2. The CDR3 consists of 18 residues. In germline, CDR1 is ENHRY, CDR2 SYGVKD. V was pared by 0 bases and J by 1 base, with 5 bases of the junction left unmatched. The CDR3 spells CAISESLASGRSYNEQFF. Partial CDR3 DNA: TGTGCCATCAGTGAGTCGCTGGCTAGCGGGAGGTCCTACAATGAG.

This clone has a count of ten or more. The read ends 3 residues early relative to the CDR3; the germline J gene fills the gap. The gene calls are TRBV5-4 and TRBJ1-4; 9 bases line up with TRBD1. The V gene's germline CDR1 is SGHNT and CDR2 YYREEE (reference sequence). The junction had 4 bases not matched to a gene; V was cut back by 4 bases and J by 6 bases. The CDR3 has 14 amino acids. This chain's CDR3 is CASSPGQGDEKLFF. The sequenced CDR3 bases are TGTGCCAGCAGCCCGGGACAGGGAGATGAAAAA. The full variable domain, completed using reference TRBV5-4 and TRBJ1-4, is ETGVTQSPTHLIKTRGQQVTLRCSSQSGHNTVSWYQQALGQGPQFIFQYYREEENGRGNFPPRFSGLQFPNYSSELNVNALELDDSALYLCASSPGQGDEKLFFGSGTQLSVL.

This clone was counted ten times or more. The read terminates 3 residues ahead of where the CDR3 ends, so the germline J gene completes it. V and J are TRBV5-6 and TRBJ1-6, with TRBD1 identical over 7 bases. Germline-derived CDR1 and CDR2 are SGHDT and YYEEEE. This CDR3 is 14 amino acids long. V lost 5 bases, J lost 7 bases, and 6 bases stayed unmatched. The CDR3 DNA, read in part, is TGTGCCAGCAGTTCGGGACAGAAAAATTCACCC. Amino acids: CASSSGQKNSP. The full-length CDR3 reads as CASSSGQKNSPLHF.

This clone appeared many times. Read sequence stops 3 residues before the CDR3 end, and the germline J gene provides the missing end. V is TRBV4-1 and J is TRBJ2-6; D is perhaps TRBD1 (6 bases). Between the trimmed V and J ends, which lost 1 base and 4 bases, there was a span of 14 bases. Germline V gene lookup returns CDR1 MGHRA and CDR2 YSYEKL. This CDR3 is built from 17 residues. The CDR3 spells CASSQGTGWRGANVLTF. The sequenced CDR3 bases are TGCGCCAGCAGCCAAGGTACAGGGTGGAGAGGGGCCAACGTC.

The table lists this clone with many counts. The read ends 3 residues early relative to the CDR3; the germline J gene fills the gap. J is TRBJ2-3 and V is TRBV5-5; 9 bases are a match to TRBD1. The CDR3 loop spans 15 amino acids. With V trimmed by 4 bases and J by 0 bases, 3 bases remained unmatched. Germline V gives CDR1 SGHKS, CDR2 YYEKEE (reference sequence). The DNA read from the CDR3 is TGTGCCAGCAGCAAGGGACAGGGAAGCACAGATACG. The encoded protein is CASSKGQGSTDT. The complete CDR3 reads CASSKGQGSTDTQYF.